This T cell receptor beta chain stems from a study of CXCR3-negative and CXCR3-positive naive CD8 T cells. CDR1 and CDR2 from the germline V gene are MDHEN and SYDVKM. CDR3 length: 12 residues. It was by 5' RACE with UMI labels that the TRB cDNA libraries were prepared. TCRdb re-called the 5' RACE reads and gives one entry per CDR3 protein, without DNA. Here the sample table reports around 40,000 distinct CDR3 sequences. Sequenced input: memory CD8+ T cells from blood. This rearrangement joins TRBV28 to TRBJ2-3; the TCRdb D gene call, TRBD1, has no DNA to confirm it. This clonotype was sampled from a human donor in good health. Some clones in this sample may be carry-over from other donors' samples. CDR3 amino acids: CAIGGGLYTQYF.